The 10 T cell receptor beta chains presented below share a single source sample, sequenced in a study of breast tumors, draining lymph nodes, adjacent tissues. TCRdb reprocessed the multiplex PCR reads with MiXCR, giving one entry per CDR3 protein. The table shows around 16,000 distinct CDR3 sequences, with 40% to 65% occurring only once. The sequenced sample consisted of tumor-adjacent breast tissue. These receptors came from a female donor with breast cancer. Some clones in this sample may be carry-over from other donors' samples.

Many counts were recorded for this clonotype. CDR3 loop: CASSEVGRGNGYTF. CDR3 coding DNA: TGTGCCAGCAGTGAAGTGGGTAGGGGTAATGGCTACACCTTC. This chain links TRBV6-1 with TRBJ1-2; the D gene is possibly TRBD1 (5 bases). The CDR3 runs to 14 residues. The ends were cut back, 1 base at V and 6 bases at J, with 12 bases in the middle. Germline values: CDR1 MNHNS, CDR2 SASEGT.

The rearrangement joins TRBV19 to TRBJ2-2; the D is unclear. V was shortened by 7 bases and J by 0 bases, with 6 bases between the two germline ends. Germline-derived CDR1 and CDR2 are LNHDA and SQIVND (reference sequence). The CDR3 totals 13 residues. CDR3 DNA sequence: TGTGCCAGTAATGGGCCGAACACCGGGGAGCTGTTTTTT. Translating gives CASNGPNTGELFF.

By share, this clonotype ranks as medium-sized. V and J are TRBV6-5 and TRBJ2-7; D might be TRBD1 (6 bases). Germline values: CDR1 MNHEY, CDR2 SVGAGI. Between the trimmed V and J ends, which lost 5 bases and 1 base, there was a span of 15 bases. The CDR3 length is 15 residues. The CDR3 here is CASSQAGGPSYEQYF. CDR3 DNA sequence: TGTGCCAGCAGTCAGGCTGGGGGCCCTTCCTACGAGCAGTACTTC.

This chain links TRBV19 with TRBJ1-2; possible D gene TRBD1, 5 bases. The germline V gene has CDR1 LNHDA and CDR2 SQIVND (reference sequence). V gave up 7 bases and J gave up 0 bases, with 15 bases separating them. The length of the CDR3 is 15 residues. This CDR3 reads CASKPTRTTNYGYTF. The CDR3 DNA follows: TGTGCCAGTAAACCGACCCGGACAACTAACTATGGCTACACCTTC.

Here the CDR3 DNA reads TGTGCCAGCAGCTCGGGACTAGCGGGAGCAATTAATGAGCAGTTCTTC. It codes for CASSSGLAGAINEQFF. The chain joins TRBV9 to TRBJ2-1; 14 nucleotides align to TRBD2. The CDR3 extends over 16 amino acids. The junction had 7 bases not matched to a gene; V was cut back by 4 bases and J by 7 bases. Germline V CDR1 and CDR2: SGDLS, YYNGEE.

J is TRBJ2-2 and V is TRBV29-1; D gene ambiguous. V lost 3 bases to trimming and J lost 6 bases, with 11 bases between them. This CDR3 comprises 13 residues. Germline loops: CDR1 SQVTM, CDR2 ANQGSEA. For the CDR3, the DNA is TGCAGCGTTGACAGACAAATCTCCGGGGAGCTGTTTTTT. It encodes CSVDRQISGELFF.

This CDR3 is CSARAVSGRQNEQFF. DNA of the CDR3: TGCAGTGCTAGAGCCGTAAGCGGGAGGCAAAATGAGCAGTTCTTC. This chain joins TRBV20-1 and TRBJ2-1, with TRBD2 identical over 9 bases. CDR1 DFQATT and CDR2 SNEGSKA come from the germline V gene (reference sequence). J gave up 7 bases and V 1 base, and 8 bases lay outside the gene matches. This CDR3 is 15 amino acids long.

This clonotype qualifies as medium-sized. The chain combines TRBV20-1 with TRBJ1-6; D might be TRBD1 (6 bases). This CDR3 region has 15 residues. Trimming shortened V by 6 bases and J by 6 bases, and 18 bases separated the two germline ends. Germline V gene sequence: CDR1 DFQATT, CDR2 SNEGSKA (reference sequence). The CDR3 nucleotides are TGCAGTGCGGGGCCCGCCAGGGGAGTTAATTCACCCCTCCACTTT. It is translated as CSAGPARGVNSPLHF.

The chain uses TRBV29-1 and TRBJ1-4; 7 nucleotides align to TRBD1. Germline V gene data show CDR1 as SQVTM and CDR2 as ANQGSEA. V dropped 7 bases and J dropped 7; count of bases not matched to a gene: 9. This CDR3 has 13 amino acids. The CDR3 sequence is CSGGYGTAEKLFF. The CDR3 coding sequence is TGCAGCGGGGGCTACGGGACAGCTGAAAAACTGTTTTTT.

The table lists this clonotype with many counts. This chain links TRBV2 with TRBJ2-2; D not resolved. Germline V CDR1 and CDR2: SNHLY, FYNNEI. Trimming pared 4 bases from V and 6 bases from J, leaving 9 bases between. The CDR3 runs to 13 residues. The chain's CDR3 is CASSVPGPGELFF. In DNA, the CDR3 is TGTGCCAGCAGTGTCCCCGGCCCCGGGGAGCTGTTTTTT.